This TCR beta chain was observed in a study of blood T cell repertoires in COVID-19 (TCRdb year 2020). About the study as a whole: Samples from collaborators originated in the United States, Italy and Spain and spanned both the acute and convalescent phases of COVID-19. The material from the prospective study consisted of cDNA or gDNA derived from T cells, B-cell-depleted T cells, or PBMCs. Subjects who had been exposed to COVID-19, were actively infected with it, or had recovered from it provided the deeply sampled blood TCRbeta repertoires that made up the dataset. The repertoires were made available in a free public database intended to serve as a resource for research on the immune response to SARS-CoV-2. Where available, HLA class I and class II types were obtained from metadata supplied by the sample provider rather than from assay-based typing. A de-identified subject ID, COVID-19 status, age in years and sex were almost always included in the sample metadata. The samples were drawn from the first 160 participants of the ongoing ImmuneRACE study and from under 1,500 subjects provided by 6 global collaborators.

The collaborating institutions used their own protocols to collect whole blood in K2EDTA tubes. For TCRbeta analysis, collaborators shipped samples as frozen whole blood, isolated PBMCs, or DNA extracted from either of those sample types. Results the study describes overall, beyond this receptor: Clinical and demographic metadata were provided uncurated, with the amount varying by source and participant.

The germline V gene specifies SNHLY as CDR1 and FYNNEI as CDR2. CDR3 length: 13 amino acids, cysteine to phenylalanine. Only the CDR3 DNA stays, 39 bases, in frame from base 1. A distance of 9 bases separates the germline ends of V and J, which lose 3 bases and 7 bases respectively. Concerning this clone: Its antigen remains unidentified. Per-base quality was not reported, and no clone a single base away is much larger than it.

TCRbeta CDR3 regions were amplified from genomic DNA using the immunoSEQ Assay, a bias-controlled multiplex PCR. Per the source publication's procedure: Within the assay, amplification of reference gene primers was used to estimate how many nucleated cells each sample contained. To quantify the absolute abundance of each unique TCRbeta CDR3 rearrangement, sequence reads were collapsed and filtered. For each sample, productive Simpson clonality was calculated as the square root of Simpson's diversity index across productive rearrangements. TCRdb obtained this table from immuneACCESS and retained in-frame rearrangements with V and J assigned. These tables miss some clones; where compared with another copy, unresolved V genes account for less than half of the shortfall, and the remainder is unexplained. V, J and clone size derive from that table, while D and trimming were established from the DNA sequence. The sample table contains just under 65,000 clones; only one count was recorded for more than 60% of them. In total, the top ten clones hold 4% to 5.5% of the sample.

The V and J genes are TRBV2 and TRBJ2-2; D gene: possibly TRBD1, on 6 matching bases. Sequencing was carried out using peripheral blood. This clonotype originated in a human donor in a cohort sampled during active COVID-19. The nucleotide sequence reads as follows: TGTGCCAGCAGTGAGCAGGGGATCGGGGAGCTGTTTTTT. This yields the protein CASSEQGIGELFF.